A single sample is the source of the 2 T cell receptor beta chains below, sequenced in a study of tumor and adjacent non-tumor tissue in lung cancer. No cell sorting was done before RNA was extracted from the tissue. The normal lung tissue was taken more than 3 cm from the tumor edge. A modified ARM-PCR protocol with three rounds of nested PCR amplified TCRbeta. TCRdb re-called the multiplex PCR reads with MiXCR, one entry per CDR3 protein. Here the sample spans tens of thousands of distinct CDR3 sequences, roughly 70% being singletons. Sequencing used distant non-tumor lung tissue. These receptor sequences come from a woman in her fifties or sixties with non-small cell lung cancer.

Of note for this clonotype: Because it lacks the conserved phenylalanine or tryptophan at the end, this CDR3 is likely a read error. The V call is TRBV20-1, the J call TRBJ2-3; 12 bases agree with TRBD2. The CDR3 contains 17 residues. The trim removed 6 bases at V and 0 bases at J, leaving 10 bases unmatched. The germline gives CDR1 DFQATT, CDR2 SNEGSKA (reference sequence). The DNA for the CDR3 is TGCAGTGCAGGGTGCCCCGGGACTAGCGGGAGCACAGATACGCAGTATATT. Residues: CSAGCPGTSGSTDTQYI.

Concerning this clonotype: The junction differs from germline at one of its ends, possibly a read error. The V gene is TRBV11-2, the J gene TRBJ2-6; no definite D call. This CDR3 region has 15 residues. The germline gives CDR1 SGHAT, CDR2 FQNNGV. The CDR3 here is CTSSLLGSGVNVLTF. In nucleotides, the CDR3 is TGTACCAGCAGCTTGTTAGGCTCTGGGGTCAACGTCCTGACTTTC.